Sequencing of this T cell receptor (beta chain) was carried out in a study of CD8 T cells in ankylosing spondylitis (dated by TCRdb to 2016 to 2017). In the study overall: To find TCR variants linked to disease, the study profiled T cell receptor beta repertoires in ankylosing spondylitis patients and healthy donors. The whole study cohort included 90 to 120 healthy donors and 25 or so ankylosing spondylitis patients. Peripheral blood was sampled, and synovial fluid was also collected from ankylosing spondylitis patients.

This clonotype was detected only a few times. The clone's antigen remains unknown. No much larger clonotype is one base removed from it; base qualities were not supplied. Instrument used: Illumina HiSeq 2500. TCR beta libraries were prepared by quantitative 5'-RACE with molecular barcodes. For the original study's pipeline: Disease-linked TCR variants were identified with a new computational method built on a probabilistic model of VDJ rearrangement. TCRdb took the public reads, trimmed them with fastp at Q25, ran MiXCR for clone calling and kept in-frame beta chains. Records with the same CDR3 protein are collapsed into one entry carrying the most frequent genes and DNA. TCRdb, rather than the study authors, made the V and J calls. Here the sample has fewer than 650,000 distinct CDR3 sequences; about an eighth occur a single time. Of the sample, almost 7% is held by the ten largest clones. The full study reports these points: Some motif variants had previously been reported in the synovial fluid and blood of reactive arthritis patients, which suggests shared mechanisms of disease initiation. Blood from ankylosing spondylitis patients appeared to be characterized by a TCR beta motif composed of under 10 highly homologous amino acid variants. The disease-linked clones had a CD8+ phenotype and were found at relatively low frequencies in peripheral blood. The disease-linked clones were reported to be significantly enriched in matched synovial fluid samples from ankylosing spondylitis patients.

The origin of this receptor is a male donor with ankylosing spondylitis. Sequenced: blood, either unsorted or a sorted T cell fraction (not recorded which).

The base sequence is TGCGCCAGCAGTGACTGGGCTAGCGGGACCACAGATACGCAGTATTTT. It encodes CASSDWASGTTDTQYF. Here the chain combines TRBV10-2 and TRBJ2-3, with TRBD2 matching 9 junction bases. The CDR3 spans 16 residues, from the cysteine through the phenylalanine. The retained sequence is limited to the CDR3, 48 bases, with the frame set at the first base. CDR1 WSHSY and CDR2 SAAADI are derived from the germline V gene. V is trimmed back by 3 bases and J by 2 bases, and the junction contains 6 bases that no gene match accounts for.